This T cell receptor beta chain stems from a study of T cells in Graves' hyperthyroidism and ophthalmopathy. Whole-study context: Peripheral blood collection took place at initial diagnosis, before any treatment. Whole-study findings and limits: The model made its ophthalmopathy prediction, and onset followed a median around 6.9 months later.

The CDR3 totals 14 residues. With 8 bases removed from V and 3 bases from J, the gap between germline ends came to 14 bases. Germline V gene lookup returns CDR1 LNHDA and CDR2 SQIVND (reference sequence). RNA transcripts served as the template for amplifying TCR beta CDR3 regions. Carried out on the TCR CDR3, a first-round RT-PCR used the HTBI primer set. TCRdb ran MiXCR on the multiplex PCR reads and lists one entry per CDR3 protein. The sample consists of a few hundred thousand distinct CDR3 sequences, 20% to 25% of them appearing once. About this clonotype itself: Its antigen remains unknown.

Each patient was aged 18 to 65 and had newly diagnosed hyperthyroidism of under 2 months' duration. The material sequenced was blood. This sequence originates from a man aged 18 to 29 with Graves' hyperthyroidism. The chain uses TRBV19 and TRBJ1-5, with TRBD1 as a possible D gene (6 bases). The CDR3 sequence is CASGTFGPNQPQHF. CDR3 in DNA: TGTGCCAGTGGGACATTTGGGCCCAATCAGCCCCAGCATTTT.